This TCR beta chain was obtained from a study of shared clonotypes between healthy human individuals. The study drew its donors from healthy HIV-negative adults without recent acute infections or vaccinations. TCRdb's copy holds only in-frame clones and misses some; the assay was immunoSEQ multiplex PCR. The sample has roughly 1 million clones; around four fifths are singletons. General observations from the study: Depth of sequencing was expected to influence donor clonotype sharing. In several donors, approximately 5% of naive CD4 clonotypes appeared in common.

For this clone: The antigen is undetermined.

Between the trimmed V and J ends, which lost 6 bases and 10 bases, there was a span of 16 bases. From germline, CDR1 is MDHEN and CDR2 SYDVKM. This CDR3 comprises 14 residues. Sequencing was performed on memory CD4+ T cells sorted from blood. Subset: CD45RA-negative fraction. The TCR was taken from a man younger than 30 in good health. The chain has TRBV28 and TRBJ1-6, with D possibly TRBD1 on 5 matching bases. For the CDR3, the DNA is TGTGCCAGCAGAACTGGGGGGGAAGGATCACCCCTCCACTTT. Encoded protein: CASRTGGEGSPLHF.